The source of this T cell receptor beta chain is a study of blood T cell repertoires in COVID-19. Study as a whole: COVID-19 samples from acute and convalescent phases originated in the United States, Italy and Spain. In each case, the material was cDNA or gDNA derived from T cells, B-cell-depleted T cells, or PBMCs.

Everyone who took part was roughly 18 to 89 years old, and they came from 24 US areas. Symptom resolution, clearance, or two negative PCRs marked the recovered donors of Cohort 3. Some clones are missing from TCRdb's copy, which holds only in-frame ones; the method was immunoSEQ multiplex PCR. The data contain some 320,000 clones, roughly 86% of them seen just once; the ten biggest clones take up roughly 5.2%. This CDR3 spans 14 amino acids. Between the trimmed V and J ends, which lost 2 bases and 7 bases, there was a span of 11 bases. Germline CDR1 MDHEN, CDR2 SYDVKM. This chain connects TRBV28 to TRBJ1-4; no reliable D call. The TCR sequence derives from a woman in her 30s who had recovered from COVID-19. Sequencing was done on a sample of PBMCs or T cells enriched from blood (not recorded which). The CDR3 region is CASSLGGLGEKLFF. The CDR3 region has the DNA TGTGCCAGCAGTTTAGGCGGTTTGGGTGAAAAACTGTTTTTT.